Listed here are 30 T cell receptor beta chains from one sample, sequenced in a study of cytomegalovirus exposure and HLA in healthy donors. The assay was immunoSEQ multiplex PCR, and TCRdb's table has in-frame clones only and misses some. This sample carries hundreds of thousands of clones, roughly 87% of them seen once, and the ten largest clones take about 12%. Sequenced material: PBMCs. The receptors come from a young man in good health and CMV-seropositive.

The chain uses TRBV5-8 and TRBJ2-1; D may match TRBD1 or TRBD2 (6 bases each). The CDR3 runs to 15 residues. Trimming took 6 bases from V and 0 from J, leaving 13 bases between them. CDR1 and CDR2 from the germline V gene are SGHTS and YDEGEE. CDR3 nucleotide sequence: TGTGCCAGCACCTCGGAGGGGGGCTCCTACAATGAGCAGTTCTTC. This encodes CASTSEGGSYNEQFF.

The chain is built from TRBV25-1 and TRBJ1-1, with 8 bases lining up with TRBD1. Germline V gene sequence: CDR1 MGHDK, CDR2 SYGVNS. CDR3 length equals 13 residues. J lost 4 bases, V lost 8 bases, and 6 bases had no gene match. CDR3 sequence: CASDGGQGTEAFF. CDR3 sequence (DNA): TGTGCCAGCGACGGTGGACAGGGCACTGAAGCTTTCTTT.

V and J are TRBV2 and TRBJ2-2; 9 bases agree with TRBD2. The CDR3 consists of 15 residues. The V gene's germline CDR1 is SNHLY and CDR2 FYNNEI. J gave up 4 bases and V 9 bases, and 9 bases lay outside the gene matches. This chain's CDR3 is CASEEREVVTGELFF. Here the CDR3 DNA reads TGTGCCAGTGAGGAGCGGGAGGTCGTCACCGGGGAGCTGTTTTTT.

Details on this clone: Within the sample, other DNA sequences also encode this same CDR3. The gene calls are TRBV11-2 and TRBJ2-5; D is undetermined. The germline V gene has CDR1 SGHAT and CDR2 FQNNGV. V was shortened by 1 base and J by 5 bases, with 5 bases between the two germline ends. The CDR3 spans 12 residues. CDR3 in DNA: TGTGCCAGCAGCTTAGGTCTGGAGACCCAGTACTTC. Its translation: CASSLGLETQYF.

DNA of the CDR3: TGCAGCGTTGGACAGGGGGATCAGCCCCAGCATTTT. Its translation is CSVGQGDQPQHF. V is TRBV29-1 and J is TRBJ1-5, with 9 bases matching TRBD1. This CDR3 comprises 12 residues. Germline V CDR1 and CDR2: SQVTM, ANQGSEA. Germline trimming cut 4 bases from V and 5 bases from J; bases unmatched to any gene: 0. The variable domain in full, completed from reference TRBV29-1 and TRBJ1-5, reads SAVISQKPSRDICQRGTSLTIQCQVDSQVTMMFWYRQQPGQSLTLIATANQGSEATYESGFVIDKFPISRPNLTFSTLTVSNMSPEDSSIYLCSVGQGDQPQHFGDGTRLSIL.

The DNA of the CDR3 is TGCAGTGCTCCCATGAACACTGAAGCTTTCTTT. Translating it yields CSAPMNTEAFF. This chain uses TRBV20-1 with TRBJ1-1; D uncertain. V dropped 5 bases and J dropped 0 bases, with 4 bases sitting between them. Per the germline V gene, CDR1 is DFQATT and CDR2 is SNEGSKA (reference sequence). The CDR3 contains 11 residues.

This clone turned up a few times. This rearrangement joins TRBV18 to TRBJ1-5; D is possibly TRBD1 (5 bases). The CDR3 spans 14 residues. Trimming took off 3 bases at V and 6 bases at J, with 12 bases between the two ends. Germline CDR1 KGHSH, CDR2 LQKENI. The CDR3 nucleotides are TGTGCCAGCTCACCGGGGGGTTTGGGTCAGCCCCAGCATTTT. This translates into CASSPGGLGQPQHF.

The rearrangement uses TRBV10-1 and TRBJ2-7, with a possible D match to TRBD2 (7 bases). The length of the CDR3 is 14 residues. The V end lost 2 bases, the J end lost 3 bases, and 11 bases lay between the germline ends. CDR1 and CDR2 from the germline V gene are WNHNN and SYGVQD (reference sequence). CDR3 protein: CASSEGLGGYEQYF. Here the CDR3 DNA reads TGCGCCAGCAGTGAGGGACTAGGGGGCTACGAGCAGTACTTC.

As for this clone: Relative to the germline gene, one junction end is altered; a read error may explain this. This rearrangement joins TRBV6-5 to TRBJ2-6; D not resolved. Germline CDR1 reads MNHEY; CDR2 reads SVGAGI. The CDR3 has 13 residues. CDR3 sequence: CASTYSGANVLTF. The CDR3 DNA is TGTGCCAGCACTTACTCTGGGGCCAACGTCCTGACTTTC.

This chain uses TRBV6-6 with TRBJ1-1, with unresolved D. CDR3 length: 16 amino acids. Per the germline V gene, CDR1 is MNHNY and CDR2 is SVGAGI (reference sequence). Trimming stripped 0 bases from V and 4 bases from J, with 15 bases between. The CDR3: CASSYSRPRSGTEAFF. The CDR3 coding sequence is TGTGCCAGCAGTTACTCGAGACCTAGATCTGGCACTGAAGCTTTCTTT.

This chain uses TRBV5-4 with TRBJ2-7, with 9 positions matching TRBD1. With V trimmed by 5 bases and J by 0 bases, 6 bases remained unmatched. The CDR3 has 15 residues. Germline V lookup: CDR1 SGHNT, CDR2 YYREEE (reference sequence). The DNA for the CDR3 is TGTGCCAGCAGTTCCGGACAGGGGAACTCCTACGAGCAGTACTTC. The encoded protein is CASSSGQGNSYEQYF.

The J gene is TRBJ1-1, the V gene TRBV9, with a weak D call TRBD1 (5 bases). CDR3 length: 14 residues. V lost 4 bases to trimming and J lost 1 base, with 11 bases between them. The germline V gene has CDR1 SGDLS and CDR2 YYNGEE. The CDR3 DNA follows: TGTGCCAGCAGCTTCTTGGACACGAACACTGAAGCTTTCTTT. Encoded protein: CASSFLDTNTEAFF.

This chain joins TRBV11-2 and TRBJ1-1, with TRBD1 matching 7 bases. The CDR3 loop spans 16 amino acids. Per germline, CDR1 SGHAT and CDR2 FQNNGV. After removal of 3 bases from V and 2 bases from J, the junction contained 9 bases not matched to a gene. The CDR3 DNA sequence: TGTGCCAGCAGCTTCCGGGACAGTACCTTTAACACTGAAGCTTTCTTT. Translation: CASSFRDSTFNTEAFF.

The rearrangement links TRBV25-1 to TRBJ2-3, with TRBD2 matching 9 bases. Trimming removed 6 bases from V and 3 bases from J; junction bases left unmatched: 10. Germline V gene sequence: CDR1 MGHDK, CDR2 SYGVNS. There are 16 residues in the CDR3. The CDR3: CASSPFSGRGTDTQYF. The CDR3 coding sequence is TGTGCCAGCAGCCCCTTTAGCGGGAGAGGGACAGATACGCAGTATTTT.

V usage is TRBV7-6 and J usage is TRBJ1-1, with D hard to call. Germline V gene lookup returns CDR1 SGHVS and CDR2 FNYEAQ. Between the trimmed V and J ends, which lost 1 base and 2 bases, there was a span of 8 bases. This CDR3 contains 14 residues. The CDR3 region has the DNA TGTGCCAGCAGCTTAGTTGCAGGAAACACTGAAGCTTTCTTT. Amino acids: CASSLVAGNTEAFF.

This chain connects TRBV6-5 to TRBJ2-5, with TRBD2 matching over 12 bases. V was pared by 5 bases and J by 4 bases, with 5 bases of the junction left unmatched. Germline values: CDR1 MNHEY, CDR2 SVGAGI. The CDR3 has 15 residues. The CDR3 sequence: CASSRTSGVRETQYF. In DNA, the CDR3 is TGTGCCAGCAGTAGGACTAGCGGGGTTCGAGAGACCCAGTACTTC.

This clone was found once. The rearrangement uses TRBV30 and TRBJ2-3; D may correspond to TRBD1 or TRBD2 (6 bases each). This CDR3 comprises 14 residues. Per germline, CDR1 GTSNPN and CDR2 SVGIG (reference sequence). V was cut by 5 bases and J by 7 bases, with 19 bases left in between. Here the CDR3 DNA reads TGTGCCTGGGACCCCTTTTCGGGGGCTAATACGCAGTATTTT. Translated, it gives CAWDPFSGANTQYF.

The V gene is TRBV4-3, the J gene TRBJ2-1, with TRBD1 matching over 9 bases. Germline CDR1 is LGHNA and CDR2 is YSLEER. CDR3 length: 15 residues. V gave up 4 bases and J gave up 8 bases; unmatched junction bases: 9. CDR3 residues: CASSRRDRDGDEQFF. CDR3 nucleotides: TGCGCCAGCAGCCGCCGGGACAGGGATGGGGATGAGCAGTTCTTC.

The genes are TRBV5-1 and TRBJ2-3; D possibly matches TRBD1 or TRBD2 (5 bases each). This CDR3 contains 15 residues. The V gene's germline CDR1 is SGHRS and CDR2 YFSETQ. V was cut by 3 bases and J by 1 base, with 12 bases left in between. The CDR3 coding sequence is TGCGCCAGCAGCTGGGACCTGGGGGGCACAGATACGCAGTATTTT. Amino acid sequence: CASSWDLGGTDTQYF.

This clone was seen just once. The gene calls are TRBV7-8 and TRBJ1-1, with D possibly TRBD1 on 6 matching bases. The CDR3 covers 15 residues. From germline, CDR1 is SGHVS and CDR2 FQNEAQ. The V end was cut by 5 bases, the J end by 2 bases, with 15 bases between. Here the CDR3 reads CASSLRTEGNTEAFF. The CDR3 nucleotides read TGTGCCAGCAGCCTACGGACAGAGGGTAACACTGAAGCTTTCTTT.

V gene TRBV6-6 combines with J gene TRBJ2-3; the D call may be TRBD1 or TRBD2 (5 bases each). Germline CDR1 reads MNHNY; CDR2 reads SVGAGI (reference sequence). This CDR3 has 13 residues. V lost 6 bases and J 1 base, leaving 8 bases between the germline ends. CDR3 nucleotide sequence: TGTGCCAGCAGGGGACCCCGCACAGATACGCAGTATTTT. The encoded protein is CASRGPRTDTQYF.

This clone is a singleton in its sample. The chain employs TRBV5-1 and TRBJ2-3, with 7 nucleotides matching TRBD1. The CDR3 is made up of 13 amino acids. With V trimmed by 4 bases and J by 5 bases, 4 bases remained unmatched. Germline CDR1 and CDR2: SGHRS and YFSETQ. CDR3 sequence reads: CASSVGTVDTQYF. The CDR3 coding sequence is TGCGCCAGCAGCGTAGGGACAGTAGATACGCAGTATTTT.

J is TRBJ2-1 and V is TRBV10-3, with D possibly matching TRBD2 (6 bases). The V end lost 0 bases, the J end lost 7 bases, and 10 bases lay between the germline ends. The CDR3 is 14 amino acids. From germline, CDR1 is ENHRY and CDR2 SYGVKD. Here the CDR3 DNA reads TGTGCCATCAGTGAGTCCAGGGCGGGGAATGAGCAGTTCTTC. Residues: CAISESRAGNEQFF.

The chain combines TRBV29-1 with TRBJ2-7; 11 bases align to TRBD2. Germline values: CDR1 SQVTM, CDR2 ANQGSEA. Unmatched junction bases numbered 12, after V lost 6 bases and J lost 8 bases. The CDR3 has 14 residues. CDR3 bases: TGCAGCGTCAGACTAGCGGGATCTGCTAGGAAGCAGTACTTC. This gives the protein CSVRLAGSARKQYF.

The chain links TRBV6-1 to TRBJ2-1; the D is unclear. The V end lost 6 bases, the J end lost 8 bases, and 14 bases lay between the germline ends. Germline CDR1 is MNHNS and CDR2 is SASEGT. The CDR3 is 13 residues long. The CDR3 loop reads CASRPSPGDEQFF. The CDR3 coding sequence is TGTGCCAGCAGACCGAGTCCAGGCGATGAGCAGTTCTTC.

The V call is TRBV4-1, the J call TRBJ2-2, with 14 positions matching TRBD2. Germline V gene sequence: CDR1 MGHRA, CDR2 YSYEKL. The CDR3 has 18 amino acids. V shed 1 base and J 4 bases; nucleotides not matched to a gene: 5. DNA for the CDR3: TGCGCCAGCAGCCAAGCGGGACTAGCGGGAGTCGGCACCGGGGAGCTGTTTTTT. Its translation: CASSQAGLAGVGTGELFF.

The chain has TRBV11-3 and TRBJ2-7, with 7 bases that match TRBD1. This CDR3 is built from 12 residues. Germline V gene data show CDR1 as SGHNT and CDR2 as YENEEA. V shed 4 bases, J shed 3 bases, and the junction held 0 bases outside the gene matches. CDR3 amino acids: CASSSGGYEQYF. The CDR3 region has the DNA TGTGCCAGCAGCTCAGGGGGCTACGAGCAGTACTTC.

This chain links TRBV6-5 with TRBJ2-7, with TRBD2 matching 9 bases. After removal of 2 bases from V and 2 bases from J, the junction contained 4 bases not matched to a gene. This CDR3 has 15 amino acids. Germline V gives CDR1 MNHEY, CDR2 SVGAGI. The CDR3 here is CASSYTAGGPYEQYF. The CDR3, as DNA: TGTGCCAGCAGTTACACGGCGGGAGGGCCCTACGAGCAGTACTTC.

This chain links TRBV10-2 with TRBJ1-1; D uncertain. This CDR3 is built from 12 residues. Looked up from germline, CDR1 is WSHSY and CDR2 is SAAADI. Between the trimmed V and J ends, which lost 5 bases and 6 bases, there was a span of 10 bases. The CDR3 sequence: CASSLGSAEAFF. In DNA form, the CDR3 reads TGCGCCAGCAGTCTGGGTTCAGCTGAAGCTTTCTTT.

This chain uses TRBV29-1 with TRBJ1-5; possible D gene TRBD1, 6 bases. The CDR3 is 12 amino acids. Trimming shortened V by 6 bases and J by 6 bases, and 12 bases separated the two germline ends. The germline V gene has CDR1 SQVTM and CDR2 ANQGSEA. The CDR3 DNA reads TGCAGCGTCGGACAGACGGGTCAGCCCCAGCATTTT. It encodes CSVGQTGQPQHF.